This T cell receptor (beta chain) was observed in a study of blood T cell repertoires in COVID-19. Study-level background: Donors in the United States, Italy and Spain gave samples during acute or convalescent COVID-19. T cells, B-cell-depleted T cells, or PBMCs supplied cDNA or gDNA.

Germline V gives CDR1 SGHDT, CDR2 YYEEEE. This CDR3 region has 14 residues. The trim removed 2 bases at V and 4 bases at J, leaving 5 bases unmatched. Per the original data handling: Estimated nucleated cell counts came from reference gene primer amplification. Generated by immunoSEQ multiplex PCR, the TCRdb table keeps only in-frame clones and is missing some. V and J calls and clone size are those listed in that table; D and trimming were worked out from the DNA. The data contain 160,000 or so clones, around nine tenths of them singletons. V and J are TRBV5-6 and TRBJ1-2; 7 bases match TRBD1. The sequencing sample was made of peripheral blood. The receptor's source is a woman aged 65 to 85 with acute or convalescent COVID-19. CDR3 loop: CASSFSAGGYGYTF. CDR3 bases: TGTGCCAGCAGCTTCAGCGCAGGGGGCTATGGCTACACCTTC. The entire variable domain, with the rest obtained from reference TRBV5-6 and TRBJ1-2, is as follows: DAGVTQSPTHLIKTRGQQVTLRCSPKSGHDTVSWYQQALGQGPQFIFQYYEEEERQRGNFPDRFSGHQFPNYSSELNVNALLLGDSALYLCASSFSAGGYGYTFGSGTRLTVV.